A selection of T cell receptor beta chains follows, all from one sample in a study of T cell changes during pregnancy in multiple sclerosis. Libraries were prepared by immunoSEQ multiplex PCR; TCRdb keeps only in-frame clonotypes and omits some of them. Counted here are some 51,000 clones, roughly 94% occurring once; the ten biggest clones make up approximately 0.49%. The sequences come from CD4+ T cells from peripheral blood mononuclear cells, collected in the first trimester of pregnancy. The receptors were gathered from a female donor with multiple sclerosis, enrolled in a pregnancy study. The CDR3 runs from the conserved cysteine through the conserved F or W. A D gene is named only where the DNA matches it firmly.

J,V,D,DNA,CDR3
TRBJ2-3,TRBV7-2,TRBD2,TGTGCCAGCAGCCCTTGGACTAGCGGGGCGGCAGATACGCAGTATTTT,CASSPWTSGAADTQYF
TRBJ1-5,TRBV28,-,TGTGCCAGCATAAGGGGAATGGGTCAGCCCCAGCATTTT,CASIRGMGQPQHF
TRBJ1-1,TRBV11-1,TRBD1,TGTGCCAGCAGCACCGACAGGGCTGAAGCTTTCTTT,CASSTDRAEAFF
TRBJ2-7,TRBV6-6,-,TGTGCCAGCAGTTTTAGCCCGAGGGGGTACGAGCAGTACTTC,CASSFSPRGYEQYF
TRBJ2-5,TRBV19,TRBD2,TGTGCCAGTTCGGGGCTAGCGGGGGGGGAAGAGACCCAGTACTTC,CASSGLAGGEETQYF
TRBJ1-1,TRBV6-1,-,TGTGCCAGCAGCGAACAGATATTGAACACTGAAGCTTTCTTT,CASSEQILNTEAFF
TRBJ2-1,TRBV9,TRBD2,TGTGCCAGCAGCGAGCAGGGAGGGCTCTCCTACAATGAGCAGTTCTTC,CASSEQGGLSYNEQFF
TRBJ2-3,TRBV5-4,TRBD2,TGTGCCAGCAGCTCCAACCGGAAACTAGCGTATAGCACAGATACGCAGTATTTT,CASSSNRKLAYSTDTQYF
TRBJ1-4,TRBV2,-,TGTGCCAGCAGTGCCGACAGGACTCTCTTTGCAACTAATGAAAAACTGTTTTTT,CASSADRTLFATNEKLFF
TRBJ2-1,TRBV7-9,-,TGTGCCAGCAGCTTAAGTCGGGGGGCCAACAATGAGCAGTTCTTC,CASSLSRGANNEQFF
TRBJ2-3,TRBV7-3,TRBD2,TGCGCCAGCAGCCGCGGGGTAGCGGGGGGTCTAGATACGCAGTATTTT,CASSRGVAGGLDTQYF
TRBJ2-7,TRBV6-1,-,TGTGCCAGCAGTGAATCCGCCGGTTCCTACGAGCAGTACTTC,CASSESAGSYEQYF
TRBJ2-7,TRBV9,-,TGTGCCAGCAGCCCCCAACAGGGTTCCACCTACGAGCAGTACTTC,CASSPQQGSTYEQYF
TRBJ2-7,TRBV5-1,TRBD2,TGCGCCAGCAGCTTGGGGGGGGGCGAGCAGTACTTC,CASSLGGGEQYF
TRBJ1-5,TRBV23-1,-,TGCGCCAGCAGTCATAAGGATTGTCGGGATCAGCCCCAGCATTTT,CASSHKDCRDQPQHF
TRBJ2-1,TRBV21-1,-,TGTGCCAGCAGCCCACTAGCGGGGGCCAACAATGAGCAGTTCTTC,CASSPLAGANNEQFF
TRBJ2-3,TRBV5-1,-,TGCGCCAGCAGCTTGCGAGGGCTGGGGACAGATACGCAGTATTTT,CASSLRGLGTDTQYF
TRBJ1-3,TRBV11-2,TRBD1,TGTGCCAGCAGCTCCGGGACAGGGACCTCCTCTGGAAACACCATATATTTT,CASSSGTGTSSGNTIYF
TRBJ2-7,TRBV18,-,TGTGCCAGCTCACCTATCGAATCGGGCGAGCAGTACTTC,CASSPIESGEQYF
TRBJ1-6,TRBV27,TRBD1,TGTGCCAGCAGTCCCTGGGACAGGGGGCTTTTGGTAGATTCACCCCTCCACTTT,CASSPWDRGLLVDSPLHF
TRBJ2-1,TRBV6-6,-,TGTGCCAGCAGTTACCGGGTAACCGGTTCCTACAATGAGCAGTTCTTC,CASSYRVTGSYNEQFF